This T cell receptor beta chain was sequenced for a study of T cells after yellow fever vaccination. The V segment lost 2 bases and the J segment 7 bases; nucleotides outside the gene matches: 6. The CDR3 is 14 residues long. Germline assignment: CDR1 SGHDT and CDR2 YYEEEE. Study-wide results and limits: Contaminants from the bulk population, in the form of abundant clonotypes, could be found in FACS-sorted repertoires. The secondary response showed a weaker magnitude and a faster peak, day 5 versus 15.

Production of TCR cDNA was by 5'RACE template switching, which also added a universal primer site and UMIs. TCRdb used MiXCR to reprocess the 5' RACE reads, holding one entry per CDR3 protein. The profile covers a few hundred thousand distinct CDR3 sequences, with approximately 6.7% appearing a single time and approximately 1.1% taken by the ten largest. Remarks on this clonotype: Its antigen is as yet unknown.

The TCR comes from a man aged 25 to 40 who received the YFV17D yellow fever vaccine. The sample here was CD4+ T cells sorted from PBMCs, taken on the day of the yellow fever booster vaccination. The chain couples TRBV5-6 to TRBJ1-5; 7 nucleotides align to TRBD1. The CDR3 nucleotides read TGTGCCAGCAGCTTACAGGGGTCGGGGCAGCCCCAGCATTTT. This sequence encodes CASSLQGSGQPQHF.